This T cell receptor (beta chain) emerged from a study of healthy donors' naive CD4 and CD8 T cells. This clonotype was picked up a small number of times. A linear amplification protocol produced the TCR libraries from about 450 ng of total RNA. TCRdb used MiXCR to reprocess the reads, holding one entry per CDR3 protein. The sample lists about 180,000 distinct CDR3 sequences; around 80% were seen once. The sequenced sample consisted of naive CD4+ and CD8+ T cells sorted from blood, pooled from several donors. The sequence was obtained from a pool of human donors in good health; the sample pools cells from several healthy donors.

CDR3 protein: CSVGDPARGDEQYF. The CDR3, as DNA: TGCAGCGTTGGGGACCCCGCTAGGGGCGACGAGCAGTACTTC. The chain links TRBV29-1 to TRBJ2-7; D possibly matches TRBD1 or TRBD2 (5 bases each). Germline CDR1 reads SQVTM; CDR2 reads ANQGSEA. The CDR3 runs 14 residues. Trimming cost V 4 bases and J 5 bases, with 18 bases left between them.